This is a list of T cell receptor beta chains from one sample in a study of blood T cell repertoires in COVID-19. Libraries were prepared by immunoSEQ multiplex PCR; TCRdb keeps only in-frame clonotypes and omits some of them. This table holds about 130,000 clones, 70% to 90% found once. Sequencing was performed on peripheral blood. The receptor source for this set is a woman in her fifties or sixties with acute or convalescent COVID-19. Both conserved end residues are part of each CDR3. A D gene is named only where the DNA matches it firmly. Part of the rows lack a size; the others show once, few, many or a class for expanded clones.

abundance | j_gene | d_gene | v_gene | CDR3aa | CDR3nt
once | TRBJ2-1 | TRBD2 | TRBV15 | CATSRVLAGASDEQFF | TGTGCCACCAGCAGAGTTCTAGCGGGAGCCTCCGATGAGCAGTTCTTC
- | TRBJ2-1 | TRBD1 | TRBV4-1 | CASSQVPGQAYNEQFF | TGCGCCAGCAGCCAAGTACCTGGACAGGCCTACAATGAGCAGTTCTTC
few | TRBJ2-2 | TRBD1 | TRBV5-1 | CASRWQGAAGELFF | TGCGCCAGCAGATGGCAGGGGGCAGCCGGGGAGCTGTTTTTT
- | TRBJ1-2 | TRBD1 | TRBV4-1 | CASSQDPGGQGNYGYTF | TGCGCCAGCAGCCAAGATCCTGGGGGACAGGGAAACTATGGCTACACCTTC
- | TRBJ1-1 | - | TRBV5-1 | CASSFGQFNTEAFF | TGCGCCAGCAGCTTTGGACAGTTTAACACTGAAGCTTTCTTT
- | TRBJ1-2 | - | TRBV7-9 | CASSLARGEEYTF | TGTGCCAGCAGCTTAGCTAGAGGGGAGGAATACACCTTC
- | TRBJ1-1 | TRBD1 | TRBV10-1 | CASSEMAGGNTEAFF | TGCGCCAGCAGTGAGATGGCAGGGGGAAACACTGAAGCTTTCTTT
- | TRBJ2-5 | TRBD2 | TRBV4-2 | CASSQGGLDLRGTQYF | TGTGCCAGCAGCCAAGGGGGACTAGATTTGAGGGGGACCCAGTACTTC
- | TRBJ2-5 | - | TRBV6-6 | CASSAPRDNQETQYF | TGTGCCAGCAGTGCCCCCCGGGACAACCAAGAGACCCAGTACTTC
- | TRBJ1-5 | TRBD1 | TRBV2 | CASSLDRGKDPQHF | TGTGCCAGCAGTTTGGACAGGGGGAAAGATCCCCAGCATTTT
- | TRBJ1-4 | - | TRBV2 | CASSGSGTIEKLFF | TGTGCCAGCAGTGGGTCCGGGACAATTGAAAAACTGTTTTTT
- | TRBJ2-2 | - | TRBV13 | CASSSGPGNTGELFF | TGTGCCAGCAGCTCAGGGCCCGGGAACACCGGGGAGCTGTTTTTT
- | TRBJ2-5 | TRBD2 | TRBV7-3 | CASSLRRTSGSETQYF | TGTGCCAGCAGCCTACGAAGGACTAGCGGGAGTGAGACCCAGTACTTC
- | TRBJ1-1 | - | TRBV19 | CASSRNTEAFF | TGTGCCAGTAGCCGGAACACTGAAGCTTTCTTT
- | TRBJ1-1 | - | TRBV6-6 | CASRPNRANTEAFF | TGTGCCAGCAGGCCTAACAGGGCGAACACTGAAGCTTTCTTT
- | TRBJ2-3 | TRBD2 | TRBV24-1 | CATSDGPSASGWGTDTQYF | TGTGCCACCAGTGATGGGCCTTCGGCTAGCGGGTGGGGGACAGATACGCAGTATTTT
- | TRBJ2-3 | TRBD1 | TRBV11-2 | CASSLDNRGADTQYF | TGTGCCAGCAGCTTAGATAACAGGGGAGCAGATACGCAGTATTTT
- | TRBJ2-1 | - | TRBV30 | CAWSHRVGVHNEQFF | TGTGCCTGGAGTCACAGGGTCGGGGTCCACAATGAGCAGTTCTTC
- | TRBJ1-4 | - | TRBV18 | CASSPTLREKLFF | TGTGCCAGCTCTCCCACCTTGAGGGAAAAACTGTTTTTT
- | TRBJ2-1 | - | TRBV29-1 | CSVGERRVGNEQFF | TGCAGCGTCGGGGAGCGGCGGGTTGGCAATGAGCAGTTCTTC
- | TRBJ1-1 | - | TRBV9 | CASSLSGGTEAFF | TGTGCCAGCAGCCTCAGCGGGGGCACTGAAGCTTTCTTT
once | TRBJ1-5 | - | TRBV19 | CASSSQEVHQPQHF | TGTGCCAGTAGTAGTCAGGAGGTCCATCAGCCCCAGCATTTT
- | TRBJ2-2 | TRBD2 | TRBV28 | CASRDGTSGNPGELFF | TGTGCCAGCAGGGATGGGACTAGCGGGAATCCCGGGGAGCTGTTTTTT
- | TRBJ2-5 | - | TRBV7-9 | CASSPAETQYF | TGTGCCAGCAGTCCAGCGGAGACCCAGTACTTC
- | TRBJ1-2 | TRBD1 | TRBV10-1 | CASSPDRGLGYTF | TGCGCCAGCAGCCCTGACAGGGGGCTAGGCTACACCTTC
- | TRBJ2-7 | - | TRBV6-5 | CASSYSSGSEAYEQYF | TGTGCCAGCAGTTACTCGAGCGGCAGCGAGGCCTACGAGCAGTACTTC
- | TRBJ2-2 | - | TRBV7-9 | CASSLAVGALDTGELFF | TGTGCCAGCAGCTTAGCGGTAGGGGCCCTTGACACCGGGGAGCTGTTTTTT
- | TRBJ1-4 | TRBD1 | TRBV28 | CASRNTGGEKLFF | TGTGCCAGCAGAAATACAGGGGGTGAAAAACTGTTTTTT
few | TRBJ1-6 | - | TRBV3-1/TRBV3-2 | CASSRGEYNSPLHF | TGTGCCAGCAGCAGAGGTGAATATAATTCACCCCTCCACTTT
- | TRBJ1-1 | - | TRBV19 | CASSARTGGDTEAFF | TGTGCCAGTAGTGCCCGAACCGGGGGGGACACTGAAGCTTTCTTT
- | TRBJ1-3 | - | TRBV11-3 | CASSLFSAAASSGNTIYF | TGTGCCAGCAGCTTATTTTCCGCCGCCGCGAGCTCTGGAAACACCATATATTTT
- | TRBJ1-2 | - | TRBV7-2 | CASSLGRVNYGYTF | TGTGCCAGCAGCTTAGGCCGGGTTAACTATGGCTACACCTTC
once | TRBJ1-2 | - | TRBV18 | CASSPSGTVAYGYTF | TGTGCCAGCTCACCAAGTGGTACAGTTGCCTATGGCTACACCTTC
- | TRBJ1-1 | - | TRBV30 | CAWSGSRRDTEAFF | TGTGCCTGGAGCGGGAGTCGGCGGGATACTGAAGCTTTCTTT
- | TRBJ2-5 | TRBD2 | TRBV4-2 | CASSQFLLAGGEETQYF | TGTGCCAGCAGCCAATTCCTACTAGCGGGAGGGGAGGAGACCCAGTACTTC
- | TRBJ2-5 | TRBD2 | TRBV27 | CASSREIAGPQETQYF | TGTGCCAGCAGTCGAGAAATAGCGGGACCACAAGAGACCCAGTACTTC
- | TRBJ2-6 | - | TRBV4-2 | CASSQDRGANVLTF | TGTGCCAGCAGCCAAGATCGGGGGGCCAACGTCCTGACTTTC
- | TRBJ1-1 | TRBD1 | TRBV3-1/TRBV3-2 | CASSPRGRNTEAFF | TGTGCCAGCAGCCCCAGGGGGCGGAACACTGAAGCTTTCTTT
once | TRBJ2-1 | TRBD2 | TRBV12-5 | CASGMGTSGIYNEQFF | TGTGCTAGTGGTATGGGGACTAGCGGTATATACAATGAGCAGTTCTTC
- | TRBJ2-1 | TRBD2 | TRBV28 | CASTISGIDGEQFF | TGTGCCAGCACCATTAGCGGGATTGATGGTGAGCAGTTCTTC
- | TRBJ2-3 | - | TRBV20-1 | CSASGADTDTQYF | TGCAGTGCTAGTGGGGCAGACACAGATACGCAGTATTTT
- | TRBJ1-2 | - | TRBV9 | CASSLAGANYGYTF | TGTGCCAGCAGCTTGGCAGGGGCCAACTATGGCTACACCTTC
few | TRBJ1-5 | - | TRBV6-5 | CASSYTNMAGDQPQHF | TGTGCCAGCAGTTACACCAATATGGCGGGCGATCAGCCCCAGCATTTT
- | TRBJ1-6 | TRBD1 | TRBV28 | CASSGAEAGQESPLHF | TGTGCCAGCAGCGGTGCCGAGGCAGGACAGGAGTCACCCCTCCACTTT
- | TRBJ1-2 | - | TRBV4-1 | CASSHPTGQGGYTF | TGCGCCAGCAGCCATCCTACAGGGCAAGGAGGCTACACCTTC
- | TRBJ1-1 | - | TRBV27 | CASSLGDQARTEAFF | TGTGCCAGCAGTTTGGGTGACCAGGCAAGGACTGAAGCTTTCTTT
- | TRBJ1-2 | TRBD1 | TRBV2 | CASSERGQVYYGYTF | TGTGCCAGCAGTGAACGCGGACAGGTCTACTATGGCTACACCTTC
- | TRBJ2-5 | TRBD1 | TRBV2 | CASSVTGENF | TGTGCCAGCAGTGTTACAGGGGAGAACTTC
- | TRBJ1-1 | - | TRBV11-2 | CASSLGHFNTEAFF | TGTGCCAGCAGCTTAGGACATTTTAACACTGAAGCTTTCTTT
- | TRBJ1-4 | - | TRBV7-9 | CASSLGREDEKLFF | TGTGCCAGCAGCTTAGGACGGGAGGATGAAAAACTGTTTTTT
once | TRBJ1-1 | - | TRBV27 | CASSRQSNTEAFF | TGTGCCAGCAGTCGACAGTCGAACACTGAAGCTTTCTTT
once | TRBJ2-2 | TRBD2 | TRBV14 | CASSQALGLAGTGELFF | TGTGCCAGCAGCCAAGCTTTGGGACTAGCGGGAACCGGGGAGCTGTTTTTT
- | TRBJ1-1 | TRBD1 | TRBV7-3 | CASSFGQANTEAFF | TGTGCCAGCAGCTTCGGACAGGCGAACACTGAAGCTTTCTTT
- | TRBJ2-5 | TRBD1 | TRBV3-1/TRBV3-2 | CASSQGTLQGRRETQYF | TGTGCCAGCAGCCAGGGTACCTTACAGGGGCGCCGGGAGACCCAGTACTTC
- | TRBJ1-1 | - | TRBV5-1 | CASRRETEAFF | TGCGCCAGCAGACGGGAAACTGAAGCTTTCTTT
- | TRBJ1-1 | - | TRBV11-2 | CASSPGQALGAFF | TGTGCCAGCAGCCCGGGACAAGCCCTTGGGGCTTTCTTT
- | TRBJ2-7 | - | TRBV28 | CASKRTSPYEQYF | TGTGCCAGCAAGAGGACTTCCCCCTACGAGCAGTACTTC